This T cell receptor (beta chain) was sequenced during a study of T cell responses to AZD1222 COVID-19 vaccine. Regarding the study as a whole: Distributed over spike, vaccine-associated CD4 TCRs predominated at 160-218 and 743-854. Females made up more of the donors, who were largely white British, and clonal diversity may have come out too low. Among those given AZD1222, only 6 or 7 were seropositive at baseline.

CDR3 length: 14 residues. With 3 bases clipped from V and 8 bases from J, the junction kept 3 bases outside the gene matches. Germline values: CDR1 KGHSH, CDR2 LQKENI. Details on this clone: Its antigen remains unknown.

Only in-frame clones appear in the TCRdb table, and some are missing; sequencing was by immunoSEQ multiplex PCR. The repertoire has approximately 120,000 clones, 88% of them found once; the top ten carry under 20%. This rearrangement joins TRBV18 to TRBJ1-4; 10 positions match TRBD1. This receptor was taken from an adult in good health. Sequenced material: peripheral blood, taken on day 0 of AZD1222 vaccination. CDR3 DNA: TGTGCCAGCTCACCGGGACAGGGGAAGGAAAAACTGTTTTTT. Translation gives CASSPGQGKEKLFF.